This T cell receptor beta chain was sequenced during a study of CXCR4 blockade with PD-1 therapy in pancreatic cancer (dated by TCRdb to the late 2010s). With regard to the full study: The study analyzed resected pancreatic ductal adenocarcinoma using both multiplex immunohistochemistry and TCRbeta immunosequencing, alongside ex vivo slice culture that tested PD-1 and CXCR4 blockade. To assess intratumoral heterogeneity, two geographically distinct regions from each of five or six tumors were TCR-sequenced. Broad study findings and their caveats: A strong correlation was found between amino acid clone frequency and the number of distinct nucleotide rearrangements encoding each amino acid clone, suggesting convergent selection by common tumor antigens. Clonal expansion was observed in tumors, with a mean productive clonality of approximately 0.15 compared with 0.04 to 0.06 in healthy blood, but no correlation between clonality and survival was found. Because only TCRbeta chains were sequenced, true antigen-specificity overlap among the convergent dominant clones remained unconfirmed, awaiting paired alpha-beta single-cell sequencing.

Extracted DNA was used for immunosequencing of TCRbeta CDR3 regions with the immunoSEQ Assay at Adaptive Biotechnologies. Per the original workflow: To measure the absolute abundance of each unique TCRbeta CDR3, the sequences were collapsed and filtered. Clonality was calculated as 1 minus Pielou's evenness, using only productive in-frame rearrangements. For regional overlap, the top 100 nucleotide rearrangements were followed across paired samples, and the Morisita index was used to compare paired samples against unrelated samples. The immunoSEQ Rearrangement Details tool was used to assess whether nucleotide rearrangements converged onto identical amino acid sequences. Drawn from immuneACCESS, this table holds only the in-frame rearrangements with V and J called that TCRdb kept. Clones are partly lost; checked studies trace under half to an unresolved V gene and leave the rest unexplained. V and J calls and clone size are as listed in that table; D and trimming were resolved from the DNA. The sample table holds 3,000 to 4,000 clones, of which 50% were seen once. Of the sample, 18% is held by the ten largest clones.

The archived tumor blocks were obtained from patients to whom no neoadjuvant therapy had been administered before resection. In the preserved-tissue arm of the study, approximately 30 surgical resection samples from 20 to 25 previously untreated pancreatic ductal adenocarcinoma patients were used. DNA for the resection arm was extracted from ten 5-micron curls of FFPE tumor lying next to the multiplex immunohistochemistry slide. The junction carries 10 bases between V and J, which are trimmed by 6 bases and 2 bases respectively. CDR1 and CDR2, per the germline V gene, are KGHSH and LQKENI. Spanning cysteine to phenylalanine, the CDR3 consists of 13 amino acids. Only CDR3 DNA is held: 39 bases, read in frame from base 1. Remarks on this clone: Its antigen is unknown. It has no much larger one-base neighbor in the sample; base qualities were not kept.

Rearrangement joined TRBV18 to TRBJ1-1; the D gene is possibly TRBD1, with 6 bases matching. The TCR comes from a human donor with pancreatic ductal adenocarcinoma. The material sequenced was tumor tissue. The CDR3 region reads CASSSDSNTEAFF. The DNA is as follows: TGTGCCAGCTCCTCGGACAGCAACACTGAAGCTTTCTTT.